Reported below is one TCR beta chain. Its antigen is not identified. With 60 Vbeta and 13 Jbeta primers, the PCR was carried out. Data came from immunoSEQ multiplex PCR; TCRdb stores just in-frame clones and leaves some out. Found here are some 180,000 clones, 65% to 90% of them singletons; the top ten hold approximately 1.2%. This record belongs to a study of cytomegalovirus exposure and HLA in healthy donors. Whole-study context: Caucasian-associated ancestry cluster membership applied to 75% to 85% of several hundred genotyped donors. Overall study results and limits: Per a later analysis, HLA-associated TCR beta chains showed more clonal expansion than other, equally common TCR beta chains. CMV serostatus was the sole immune exposure data available. In a later analysis, TCR beta V- and J-gene trimming showed a link to a missense DCLRE1C variant.

The germline V and J ends were trimmed by 6 bases and 6 bases, with 11 bases remaining between them. Germline CDR1 and CDR2: SGHAT and FQNNGV. The CDR3 totals 12 residues. This clonotype originated in a girl aged 2 to 9 in good health and CMV-seropositive. The specimen was PBMCs. This chain connects TRBV11-2 to TRBJ1-1; tentatively, D is TRBD1 (5 bases). The CDR3 loop is CASSFTGSEAFF. In DNA form, the CDR3 reads TGTGCCAGCAGTTTTACAGGTTCTGAAGCTTTCTTT.